This is a list of T cell receptor beta chains from one sample in a study of T cell responses to AZD1222 COVID-19 vaccine. Libraries were prepared by immunoSEQ multiplex PCR; TCRdb keeps only in-frame clonotypes and omits some of them. Of 150,000 or so clones listed, about 92% are singletons. Sequencing used peripheral blood, obtained 28 days after the second AZD1222 dose. The source is an adult who received the AZD1222 COVID-19 vaccine. Both conserved end residues are part of each CDR3. D genes are given only for firm matches. Some rows mark clone size as missing; the rest say once, few, many or name a class of expanded clone.

clone_size	d_call	v_call	j_call	cdr3_aa	cdr3_nt
.	.	TRBV18	TRBJ2-1	CASSPSRDTNNEQFF	TGTGCCAGCTCCCCAAGCCGGGACACTAACAATGAGCAGTTCTTC
.	TRBD1	TRBV5-1	TRBJ1-3	CASSQQGSSGNTIYF	TGCGCCAGCAGCCAACAGGGGAGCTCTGGAAACACCATATATTTT
.	.	TRBV5-1	TRBJ1-2	CASSYQGSVYGYTF	TGCGCCAGCAGCTACCAGGGTTCCGTCTATGGCTACACCTTC
.	.	TRBV28	TRBJ1-3	CASSLSSDTRSGNTIYF	TGTGCCAGCAGTTTATCCTCGGACACCCGCTCTGGAAACACCATATATTTT
once	.	TRBV7-9	TRBJ2-1	CASSAAVSYHEQFF	TGTGCCAGCAGCGCCGCAGTCTCTTACCATGAGCAGTTCTTC
.	.	TRBV11-2	TRBJ2-2	CASSPLSGGELFF	TGTGCCAGCAGCCCTCTAAGTGGAGGGGAGCTGTTTTTT
.	.	TRBV4-3	TRBJ2-5	CASSQDTRGAVTQYF	TGCGCCAGCAGCCAAGATACAAGGGGAGCTGTGACCCAGTACTTC
.	.	TRBV3-1/TRBV3-2	TRBJ1-2	CASSQASKAYGYTF	TGTGCCAGCAGCCAAGCCTCAAAAGCTTATGGCTACACCTTC
.	.	TRBV29-1	TRBJ2-7	CSVVPPGFGEQYF	TGCAGCGTTGTCCCCCCAGGGTTTGGCGAGCAGTACTTC
.	.	TRBV24-1	TRBJ1-1	CATRDSGIGTEAFF	TGTGCCACCAGGGATTCAGGGATTGGTACTGAAGCTTTCTTT
.	.	TRBV2	TRBJ1-1	CASSERRNEAFF	TGTGCCAGCAGTGAAAGAAGGAATGAAGCTTTCTTT
.	.	TRBV2	TRBJ2-3	CASSEWDLFPTDTQYF	TGTGCCAGCAGTGAATGGGACCTATTCCCCACAGATACGCAGTATTTT
many	.	TRBV4-1	TRBJ2-2	CASSQLDLLTYTGELFF	TGCGCCAGCAGCCAACTGGACTTATTAACTTACACCGGGGAGCTGTTTTTT
.	TRBD1	TRBV19	TRBJ1-1	CASNPELGGSRNTEAFF	TGTGCCAGTAACCCTGAGTTAGGGGGCTCAAGGAACACTGAAGCTTTCTTT
.	TRBD1	TRBV24-1	TRBJ1-2	CATRTLDRLYDCLGYTF	TGTGCCACCCGCACCTTGGACAGGCTCTATGATTGTTTGGGCTACACCTTC
.	.	TRBV10-2	TRBJ2-7	CASSDYLREQYF	TGCGCCAGCAGTGACTACCTTAGAGAGCAGTACTTC
few	TRBD2	TRBV6-4	TRBJ2-2	CASSEREAGELFF	TGTGCCAGCAGTGAGCGGGAGGCCGGGGAGCTGTTTTTT
.	.	TRBV27	TRBJ1-3	CASSPSLPWAGNTIYF	TGTGCCAGCAGTCCTAGTCTCCCCTGGGCTGGAAACACCATATATTTT
.	TRBD1	TRBV5-4	TRBJ1-3	CASSSADRERNTIYF	TGTGCCAGCAGCTCCGCGGACAGGGAGAGAAACACCATATATTTT
once	TRBD1	TRBV24-1	TRBJ1-2	CATSDSDRDGYTF	TGTGCCACCAGTGATTCCGACAGGGATGGCTACACCTTC
.	TRBD1	TRBV13	TRBJ2-3	CASTRDSLFSTDTQYF	TGTGCCAGCACTCGGGACAGCCTTTTTAGCACAGATACGCAGTATTTT
.	.	TRBV29-1	TRBJ1-1	CSVVWTLEAFF	TGCAGCGTCGTTTGGACATTAGAAGCTTTCTTT
few	TRBD1	TRBV5-5	TRBJ1-3	CASSLGDSSVRVNTIYF	TGTGCCAGCAGCCTTGGGGACAGCTCTGTAAGGGTGAACACCATATATTTT
.	.	TRBV29-1	TRBJ2-1	CSVAIINEQFF	TGCAGCGTTGCAATCATCAATGAGCAGTTCTTC
.	.	TRBV20-1	TRBJ2-7	CSASAGIVHEQYF	TGCAGTGCTAGTGCGGGGATCGTCCACGAGCAGTACTTC
.	.	TRBV4-3	TRBJ2-1	CASSQGHRGSQQFF	TGCGCCAGCAGCCAAGGCCATAGGGGGAGTCAGCAGTTCTTC
.	TRBD1	TRBV5-6	TRBJ1-6	CASSLGGTVNSPLHF	TGTGCCAGCAGCTTGGGGGGGACAGTTAATTCACCCCTCCACTTT
.	TRBD1	TRBV6-2/TRBV6-3	TRBJ2-5	CASSYLNRGQTQYF	TGTGCCAGCAGTTACCTGAACAGGGGGCAGACCCAGTACTTC
once	TRBD2	TRBV10-3	TRBJ2-2	CAISGLAGGPGANTGELFF	TGTGCCATCAGTGGGCTAGCGGGAGGGCCTGGGGCGAACACCGGGGAGCTGTTTTTT
.	TRBD1	TRBV3-1/TRBV3-2	TRBJ1-2	CASSQVSGQGFGYTF	TGTGCCAGCAGCCAAGTTTCCGGACAGGGGTTCGGCTACACCTTC
few	.	TRBV6-2/TRBV6-3	TRBJ1-5	CASSPARGRAQPQHF	TGTGCCAGCAGCCCCGCCCGTGGGAGAGCTCAGCCCCAGCATTTT
once	.	TRBV18	TRBJ1-2	CASSPRVSYGYTF	TGTGCCAGCTCACCACGGGTCTCGTATGGCTACACCTTC
.	.	TRBV3-1/TRBV3-2	TRBJ1-1	CASSRGGAKNEAFF	TGTGCCAGCAGCCGAGGGGGGGCGAAGAATGAAGCTTTCTTT
.	TRBD2	TRBV5-8	TRBJ2-7	CASSQRVAGVYEQYF	TGTGCCAGCAGCCAGCGGGTAGCGGGAGTCTACGAGCAGTACTTC
.	.	TRBV7-3	TRBJ2-1	CASSLTADSYNEQFF	TGTGCCAGCAGCTTAACAGCGGACTCCTACAATGAGCAGTTCTTC
.	.	TRBV9	TRBJ2-5	CASSVGSLGRRYQETQYF	TGTGCCAGCAGCGTGGGGAGCTTAGGGCGGCGGTACCAAGAGACCCAGTACTTC
.	.	TRBV12-3/TRBV12-4	TRBJ2-5	CASSFEGTQYF	TGTGCCAGCAGTTTCGAGGGGACCCAGTACTTC
once	TRBD2	TRBV13	TRBJ2-7	CASSLALAEYEQYF	TGTGCCAGCAGCTTAGCGCTAGCGGAGTACGAGCAGTACTTC
.	.	TRBV19	TRBJ1-4	CARRQVEHEKLFF	TGTGCCAGAAGACAGGTGGAGCATGAAAAACTGTTTTTT
.	.	TRBV7-3	TRBJ1-1	CASSLNAVNTEAFF	TGTGCCAGCAGCTTAAACGCTGTGAACACTGAAGCTTTCTTT
.	.	TRBV19	TRBJ1-1	CASSIERNTEAFF	TGTGCCAGTAGTATAGAGAGAAACACTGAAGCTTTCTTT
.	.	TRBV19	TRBJ2-1	CASSIPFRGEQFF	TGTGCCAGTAGTATCCCGTTCAGGGGTGAGCAGTTCTTC
.	TRBD1	TRBV6-5	TRBJ1-5	CASRRQGNQPQHF	TGTGCCAGCAGGCGACAGGGGAATCAGCCCCAGCATTTT
.	TRBD1	TRBV2	TRBJ2-2	CASSAGTGYTGELFF	TGTGCCAGCAGTGCCGGGACAGGGTACACCGGGGAGCTGTTTTTT
once	TRBD2	TRBV15	TRBJ2-1	CATSREGLAGGNNEQFF	TGTGCCACCAGCAGAGAGGGACTAGCGGGAGGGAACAATGAGCAGTTCTTC
.	TRBD1	TRBV27	TRBJ2-7	CASSKDRGHRYEQYF	TGTGCCAGCAGCAAGGACAGGGGGCACCGCTACGAGCAGTACTTC
.	.	TRBV6-1	TRBJ1-1	CASSEFRDTEAFF	TGTGCCAGCAGTGAATTCCGGGACACTGAAGCTTTCTTT
.	.	TRBV27	TRBJ2-3	CASSLGRSTDTQYF	TGTGCCAGCAGCCTTGGGCGGAGCACAGATACGCAGTATTTT
once	.	TRBV19	TRBJ2-1	CASSIAGLREQFF	TGTGCCAGTAGTATAGCAGGGCTCCGAGAGCAGTTCTTC
.	.	TRBV28	TRBJ1-5	CASSLSGDGSNQPQHF	TGTGCCAGCAGTTTATCAGGGGATGGCAGCAATCAGCCCCAGCATTTT
.	.	TRBV18	TRBJ2-4	CASSPLGLAKNIQYF	TGTGCCAGCTCACCACTGGGGTTAGCCAAAAACATTCAGTACTTC
once	.	TRBV20-1	TRBJ1-1	CSASRGQKATEAFF	TGCAGTGCTAGTCGCGGACAGAAGGCCACTGAAGCTTTCTTT
.	.	TRBV15	TRBJ2-7	CATSLGTAPGQQYF	TGTGCCACCAGCCTCGGGACGGCGCCCGGGCAGCAGTACTTC
.	TRBD2	TRBV10-1	TRBJ2-7	CASSDAPGTSAYEQYF	TGCGCCAGCAGTGATGCCCCCGGGACTAGCGCCTACGAGCAGTACTTC
.	.	TRBV15	TRBJ1-1	CATSRVGQGNTEAFF	TGTGCCACCAGCAGAGTTGGCCAGGGGAACACTGAAGCTTTCTTT
.	TRBD1	TRBV11-3	TRBJ2-3	CASSRAGGLGDTQYF	TGTGCCTCTTCACGGGCAGGGGGCTTGGGAGATACGCAGTATTTT
once	.	TRBV15	TRBJ2-4	CATSREVGAKNIQYF	TGTGCCACCAGCAGAGAGGTAGGCGCCAAAAACATTCAGTACTTC